This T cell receptor (beta chain) appears in the sequencing data of a study of blood T cell repertoires in COVID-19. As for the study in general: The United States, Italy and Spain were the sources of the acute and convalescent COVID-19 samples.

The CDR3 loop spans 17 amino acids. The germline V gene has CDR1 LNHNV and CDR2 YYDKDF (reference sequence). Between the trimmed V and J ends, which lost 0 bases and 3 bases, there was a span of 18 bases. The data were produced by immunoSEQ multiplex PCR, yet TCRdb's version contains in-frame clones alone and is incomplete. The sample has about 60,000 clones, roughly three quarters seen once. V usage is TRBV15 and J usage is TRBJ2-7; weak D call: TRBD2 (6 bases). Sequencing used peripheral blood. The receptor was derived from a man over 45 with active or convalescent COVID-19. The CDR3 reads CATSRDIPTAGNYEQYF. DNA for the CDR3: TGTGCCACCAGCAGAGATATACCGACCGCGGGGAACTACGAGCAGTACTTC.